This TCR beta chain was recorded in a study of blood T cells in healthy people across ages. This clonotype was detected a few times. Through a sample-barcoded 5' primer and a J-beta primer mix, a second PCR was run for about 6 to 11 cycles. Each CDR3 protein gets one entry after TCRdb re-called the 5' RACE reads with MiXCR. The sample holds around 1,000,000 distinct CDR3 sequences; under 30% are singletons and the top ten take around 0.75%. The same sample was also studied in work on T cells of mothers and their children. That study adds: A handful of children, together with their three healthy Caucasian mothers, made up the donors. According to the study, all extracted RNA entered cDNA synthesis at about 1.4 ug per 15 ul.

The sequence was obtained from a girl between 2 and 10 years old in good health. The sequencing sample was made of blood.

The CDR3 region is CSAEGLARTGELFF. DNA of the CDR3: TGCAGTGCTGAGGGACTAGCTCGTACCGGGGAGCTGTTTTTT. The genes are TRBV20-1 and TRBJ2-2; 9 bases fit TRBD2. Germline CDR1 DFQATT, CDR2 SNEGSKA (reference sequence). V was pared by 5 bases and J by 5 bases, with 6 bases of the junction left unmatched. This CDR3 region has 14 residues.